This is a list of T cell receptor beta chains from one sample in a study of T cells after yellow fever vaccination. TCRdb reprocessed the 5' RACE reads via MiXCR and lists one record per CDR3 protein. Among about 500,000 distinct CDR3 sequences listed, 17% were seen once. Sequencing used PBMCs, obtained about 5 days after the first yellow fever vaccination. These TCRs come from a man between 18 and 29 years old who received the YFV17D yellow fever vaccine. The CDR3 runs from the conserved cysteine through the conserved F or W. D genes are given only for firm matches. Not all rows give a size; the values are once, few, many and, for expanded clones, a class.

size: NA
J: TRBJ2-5
D: NA
V: TRBV7-9
CDR3: CASRTPQETQYF
DNA: TGTGCCAGCAGGACCCCCCAAGAGACCCAGTACTTC

size: NA
J: TRBJ2-2
D: NA
V: TRBV5-1
CDR3: CASSNQGSTGELFF
DNA: TGCGCCAGCAGCAACCAGGGAAGCACCGGGGAGCTGTTTTTT

size: few
J: TRBJ1-2
D: TRBD1
V: TRBV7-2
CDR3: CASSLDRGRSHGYTF
DNA: TGTGCCAGCAGCTTGGACAGGGGAAGAAGCCATGGCTACACCTTC

size: NA
J: TRBJ2-7
D: TRBD1
V: TRBV20-1
CDR3: CSAETGGYEQYF
DNA: TGCAGTGCTGAGACAGGGGGCTACGAGCAGTACTTC

size: few
J: TRBJ1-1
D: NA
V: TRBV5-1
CDR3: CASHTGLGIRDTEAFF
DNA: TGCGCCAGCCATACAGGGCTTGGCATAAGGGACACTGAAGCTTTCTTT

size: few
J: TRBJ1-5
D: NA
V: TRBV7-9
CDR3: CASSSAGAHNQPQHF
DNA: TGTGCCAGCAGCTCAGCGGGGGCCCACAATCAGCCCCAGCATTTT

size: NA
J: TRBJ2-5
D: TRBD2
V: TRBV11-2
CDR3: CASSPDLAGGPQETQYF
DNA: TGTGCCAGCAGCCCCGACCTAGCGGGGGGACCCCAAGAGACCCAGTACTTC

size: NA
J: TRBJ2-7
D: NA
V: TRBV3-1
CDR3: CASSHGTYLPLEQYF
DNA: TGTGCCAGCAGCCACGGGACTTATCTCCCCCTCGAGCAGTACTTC

size: NA
J: TRBJ2-2
D: NA
V: TRBV4-1
CDR3: CASSQSLGRIATGELFF
DNA: TGCGCCAGCAGCCAAAGTTTGGGTAGGATAGCCACCGGGGAGCTGTTTTTT

size: NA
J: TRBJ2-1
D: NA
V: TRBV6-1
CDR3: CASSRGVGASYNEQFF
DNA: TGTGCCAGCAGTAGAGGGGTGGGCGCCTCCTACAATGAGCAGTTCTTC

size: NA
J: TRBJ2-5
D: NA
V: TRBV5-1
CDR3: CASTIARVGETQYF
DNA: TGCGCCAGCACCATCGCGCGGGTAGGAGAGACCCAGTACTTC

size: NA
J: TRBJ2-1
D: NA
V: TRBV7-6
CDR3: CASSLFGRDEQFF
DNA: TGTGCCAGCAGCTTATTTGGGCGGGATGAGCAGTTCTTC

size: many
J: TRBJ1-2
D: NA
V: TRBV7-8
CDR3: CASSLGDNYGYTF
DNA: TGTGCCAGCAGCTTAGGAGATAACTATGGCTACACCTTC

size: NA
J: TRBJ1-2
D: NA
V: TRBV7-2
CDR3: CASSLGRGDYGYTF
DNA: TGTGCCAGCAGCTTAGGCAGGGGTGACTATGGCTACACCTTC

size: few
J: TRBJ1-6
D: NA
V: TRBV10-3
CDR3: CAISELGNSPLHF
DNA: TGTGCCATCAGTGAGTTGGGGAATTCACCCCTCCACTTT

size: few
J: TRBJ1-4
D: NA
V: TRBV12-3/TRBV12-4
CDR3: CASSSSGFRSEKLFF
DNA: TGTGCCAGCAGCTCCTCAGGGTTTCGAAGTGAAAAACTGTTTTTT

size: NA
J: TRBJ2-1
D: NA
V: TRBV5-1
CDR3: CASSFRPSEYNEQFF
DNA: TGCGCCAGCAGCTTCAGGCCGTCAGAATACAATGAGCAGTTCTTC

size: few
J: TRBJ1-1
D: NA
V: TRBV18
CDR3: CASSPQPGNTEAFF
DNA: TGTGCCAGCTCACCACAGCCGGGGAACACTGAAGCTTTCTTT

size: few
J: TRBJ2-3
D: NA
V: TRBV5-1
CDR3: CASSLALFGGVDTQYF
DNA: TGCGCCAGCAGCCTGGCACTGTTTGGAGGAGTAGATACGCAGTATTTT

size: few
J: TRBJ2-2
D: TRBD2
V: TRBV12-3/TRBV12-4
CDR3: CASRVASGGNTGELFF
DNA: TGTGCCAGCAGGGTGGCTAGCGGGGGGAACACCGGGGAGCTGTTTTTT

size: NA
J: TRBJ2-7
D: TRBD1
V: TRBV5-1
CDR3: CASSLTRDRGVSYEQYF
DNA: TGCGCCAGCAGCTTGACCAGAGACAGGGGGGTATCCTACGAGCAGTACTTC

size: NA
J: TRBJ2-3
D: NA
V: TRBV10-2
CDR3: CASRRAYTDTQYF
DNA: TGCGCCAGCAGAAGAGCGTACACAGATACGCAGTATTTT

size: NA
J: TRBJ2-5
D: NA
V: TRBV10-3
CDR3: CAISPGRIDETQYF
DNA: TGTGCCATCAGTCCGGGACGGATCGATGAGACCCAGTACTTC

size: few
J: TRBJ1-2
D: TRBD1
V: TRBV4-3
CDR3: CASSQDTGGYGYTF
DNA: TGCGCCAGCAGCCAAGATACAGGGGGGTATGGCTACACCTTC

size: NA
J: TRBJ2-3
D: TRBD1
V: TRBV10-2
CDR3: CATSPTDRDYTQYF
DNA: TGCGCCACCTCTCCGACGGACAGGGACTATACGCAGTATTTT

size: few
J: TRBJ2-5
D: TRBD1
V: TRBV9
CDR3: CASSVEGQGAWETQYF
DNA: TGTGCCAGCAGCGTAGAAGGACAGGGGGCTTGGGAGACCCAGTACTTC